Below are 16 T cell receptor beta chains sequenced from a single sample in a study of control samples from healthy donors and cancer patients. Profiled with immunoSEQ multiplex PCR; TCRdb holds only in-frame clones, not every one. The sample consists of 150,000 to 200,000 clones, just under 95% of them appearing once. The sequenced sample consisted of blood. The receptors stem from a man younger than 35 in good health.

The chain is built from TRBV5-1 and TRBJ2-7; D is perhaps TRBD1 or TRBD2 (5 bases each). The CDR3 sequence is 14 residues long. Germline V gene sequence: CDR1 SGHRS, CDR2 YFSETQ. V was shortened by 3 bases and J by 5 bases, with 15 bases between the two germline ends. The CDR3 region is CASSSVGESHEQYF. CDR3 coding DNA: TGCGCCAGCAGCTCGGTAGGGGAGTCCCACGAGCAGTACTTC.

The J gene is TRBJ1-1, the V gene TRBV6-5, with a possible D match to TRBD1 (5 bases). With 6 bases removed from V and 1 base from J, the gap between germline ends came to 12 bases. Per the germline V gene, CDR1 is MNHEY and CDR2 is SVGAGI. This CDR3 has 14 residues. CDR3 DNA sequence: TGTGCCAGCAGGGGGGAGGTTTGGAACACTGAAGCTTTCTTT. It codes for CASRGEVWNTEAFF.

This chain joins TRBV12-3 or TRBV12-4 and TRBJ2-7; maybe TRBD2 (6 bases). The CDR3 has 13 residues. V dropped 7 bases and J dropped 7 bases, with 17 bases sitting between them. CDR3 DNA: TGTGCCAGCACCTTGGAGGGCGGTTTAGAGCAGTACTTC. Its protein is CASTLEGGLEQYF.

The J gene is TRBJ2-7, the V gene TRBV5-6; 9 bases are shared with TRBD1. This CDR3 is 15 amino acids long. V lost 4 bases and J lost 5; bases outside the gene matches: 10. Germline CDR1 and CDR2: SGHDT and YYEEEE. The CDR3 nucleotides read TGTGCCAGCAGCATCGACAGGGGGAAGAGGGACGAGCAGTACTTC. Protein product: CASSIDRGKRDEQYF.

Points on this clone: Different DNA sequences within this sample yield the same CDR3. CDR3 loop: CASSEGGGLGELFF. The CDR3 bases are TGTGCCAGCAGTGAGGGAGGGGGATTGGGGGAGCTGTTTTTT. V gene TRBV2 combines with J gene TRBJ2-2, with a possible D match to TRBD2 (7 bases). CDR1 SNHLY and CDR2 FYNNEI come from the germline V gene. This CDR3 spans 14 amino acids. V was trimmed by 3 bases and J by 8 bases, leaving 13 bases between them.

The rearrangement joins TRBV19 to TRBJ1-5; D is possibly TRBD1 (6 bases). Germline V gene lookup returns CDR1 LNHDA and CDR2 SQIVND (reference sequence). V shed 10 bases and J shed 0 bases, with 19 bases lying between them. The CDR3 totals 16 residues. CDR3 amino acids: CATTRGGKYSNQPQHF. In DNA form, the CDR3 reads TGTGCCACCACGAGGGGGGGAAAGTATAGCAATCAGCCCCAGCATTTT.

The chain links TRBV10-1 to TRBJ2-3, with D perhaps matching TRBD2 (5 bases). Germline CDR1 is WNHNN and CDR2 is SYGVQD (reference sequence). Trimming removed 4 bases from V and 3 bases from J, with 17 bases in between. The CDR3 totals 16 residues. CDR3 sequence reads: CASSATRTSGTDTQYF. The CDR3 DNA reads TGCGCCAGCAGTGCTACTCGGACCTCGGGGACAGATACGCAGTATTTT.

The CDR3: CASSPLGTSGKETQYF. DNA of the CDR3: TGCGCCAGCAGCCCCCTGGGGACTAGCGGGAAAGAGACCCAGTACTTC. The V call is TRBV5-1, the J call TRBJ2-5, with 13 bases lining up with TRBD2. Germline V gene lookup returns CDR1 SGHRS and CDR2 YFSETQ. This CDR3 region has 16 residues. V was pared by 4 bases and J by 3 bases, with 6 bases of the junction left unmatched. Complete variable domain (other parts from reference TRBV5-1 and TRBJ2-5): KAGVTQTPRYLIKTRGQQVTLSCSPISGHRSVSWYQQTPGQGLQFLFEYFSETQRNKGNFPGRFSGRQFSNSRSEMNVSTLELGDSALYLCASSPLGTSGKETQYFGPGTRLLVL.

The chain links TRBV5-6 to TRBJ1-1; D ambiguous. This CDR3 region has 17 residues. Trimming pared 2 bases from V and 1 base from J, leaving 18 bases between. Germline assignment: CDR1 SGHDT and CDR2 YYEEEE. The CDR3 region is CASSLYTRPAENTEAFF. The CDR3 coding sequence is TGTGCCAGCAGCTTATATACTCGGCCGGCCGAGAACACTGAAGCTTTCTTT.

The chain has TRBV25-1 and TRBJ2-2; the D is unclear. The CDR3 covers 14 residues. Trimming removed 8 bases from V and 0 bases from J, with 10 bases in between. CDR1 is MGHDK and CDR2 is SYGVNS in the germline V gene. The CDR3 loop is CASARSANTGELFF. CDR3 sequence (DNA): TGTGCCAGCGCTAGATCAGCGAACACCGGGGAGCTGTTTTTT.

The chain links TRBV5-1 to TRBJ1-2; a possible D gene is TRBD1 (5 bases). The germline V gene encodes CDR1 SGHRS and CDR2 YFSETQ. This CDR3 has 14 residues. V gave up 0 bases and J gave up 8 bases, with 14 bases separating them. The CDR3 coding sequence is TGCGCCAGCAGCTTGGATCAGGGTCTGCCAGGCTACACCTTC. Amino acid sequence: CASSLDQGLPGYTF.

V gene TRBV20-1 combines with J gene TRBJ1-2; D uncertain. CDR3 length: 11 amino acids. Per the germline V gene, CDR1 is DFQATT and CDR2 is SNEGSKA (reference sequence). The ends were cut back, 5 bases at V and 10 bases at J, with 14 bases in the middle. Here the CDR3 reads CSASGPSDYTF. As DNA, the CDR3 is TGCAGTGCTTCCGGACCCAGCGACTACACCTTC.

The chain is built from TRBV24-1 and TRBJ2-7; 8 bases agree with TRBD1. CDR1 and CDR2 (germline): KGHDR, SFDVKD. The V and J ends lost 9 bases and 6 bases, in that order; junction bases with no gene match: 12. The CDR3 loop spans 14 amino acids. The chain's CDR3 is CATSRTGMGVEQYF. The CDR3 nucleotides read TGTGCCACCTCGAGGACAGGGATGGGGGTCGAGCAGTACTTC.

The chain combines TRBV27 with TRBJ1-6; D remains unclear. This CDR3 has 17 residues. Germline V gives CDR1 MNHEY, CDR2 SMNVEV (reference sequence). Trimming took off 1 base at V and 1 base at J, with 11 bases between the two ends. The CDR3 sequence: CASSLLRRGSYNSPLHF. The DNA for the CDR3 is TGTGCCAGCAGTTTATTACGCAGAGGATCCTATAATTCACCCCTCCACTTT.

The CDR3 DNA follows: TGTGCCAGCTCACCACAAAGGGGAGAACAGCCCCAGCATTTT. Protein product: CASSPQRGEQPQHF. The chain joins TRBV18 to TRBJ1-5, with a possible D match to TRBD1 (5 bases). Germline V lookup: CDR1 KGHSH, CDR2 LQKENI. This CDR3 region has 14 residues. V dropped 1 base and J dropped 7 bases, with 11 bases sitting between them.

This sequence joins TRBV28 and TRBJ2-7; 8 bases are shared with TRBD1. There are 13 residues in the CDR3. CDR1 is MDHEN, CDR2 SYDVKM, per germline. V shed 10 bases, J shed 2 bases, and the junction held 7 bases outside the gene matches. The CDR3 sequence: CATRTGPTYEQYF. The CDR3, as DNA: TGTGCCACCCGGACAGGGCCGACCTACGAGCAGTACTTC. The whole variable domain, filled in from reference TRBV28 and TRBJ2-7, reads DVKVTQSSRYLVKRTGEKVFLECVQDMDHENMFWYRQDPGLGLRLIYFSYDVKMKEKGDIPEGYSVSREKKERFSLILESASTNQTSMYLCATRTGPTYEQYFGPGTRLTVT.